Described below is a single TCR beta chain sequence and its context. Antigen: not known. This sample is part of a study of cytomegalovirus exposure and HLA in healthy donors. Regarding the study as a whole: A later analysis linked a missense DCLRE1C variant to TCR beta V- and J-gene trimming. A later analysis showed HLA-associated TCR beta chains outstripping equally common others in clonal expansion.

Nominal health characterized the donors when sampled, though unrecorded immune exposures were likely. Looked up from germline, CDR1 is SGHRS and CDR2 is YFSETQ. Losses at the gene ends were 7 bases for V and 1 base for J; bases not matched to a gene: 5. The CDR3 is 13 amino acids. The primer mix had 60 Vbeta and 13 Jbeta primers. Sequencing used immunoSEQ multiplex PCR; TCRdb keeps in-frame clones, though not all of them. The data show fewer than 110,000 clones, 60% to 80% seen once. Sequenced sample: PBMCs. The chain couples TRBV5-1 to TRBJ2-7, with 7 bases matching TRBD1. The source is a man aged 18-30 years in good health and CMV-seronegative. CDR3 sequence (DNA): TGCGCCAGCCGAAACAGGGGTTCCTACGAGCAGTACTTC. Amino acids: CASRNRGSYEQYF. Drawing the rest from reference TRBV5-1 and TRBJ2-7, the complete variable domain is KAGVTQTPRYLIKTRGQQVTLSCSPISGHRSVSWYQQTPGQGLQFLFEYFSETQRNKGNFPGRFSGRQFSNSRSEMNVSTLELGDSALYLCASRNRGSYEQYFGPGTRLTVT.